One and the same sample provided the 22 T cell receptor beta chains below, sequenced in a study of hypomethylating agent response in myelodysplastic syndrome (dated by TCRdb to about 2021). Library construction relied on the immunoSEQ multiplex PCR assay. Imported from immuneACCESS, the table was reduced by TCRdb to in-frame sequences with V and J called. These copies leave out some clones; in studies compared against another copy, an unresolved V gene accounts for under half, and the cause of the remainder is not known. This sample gives about 6,000 clones in total; around four fifths of them show up just once. The ten largest clones capture around 10% of the sample. The source was bone marrow, collected before or after starting hypomethylating agent treatment for myelodysplastic syndrome (not recorded which). All receptors come from a human donor with myelodysplastic syndrome.

The V gene is TRBV28, the J gene TRBJ1-2; 10 nucleotides line up with TRBD1. Germline V gives CDR1 MDHEN, CDR2 SYDVKM. Trimming cost V 5 bases and J 3 bases; bases outside gene matches: 9. The CDR3 runs to 16 residues. In DNA form, the CDR3 reads TGTGCCAGCAGTCAAGGGAGAGGACAGGGGGACTATGGCTACACCTTC. Protein product: CASSQGRGQGDYGYTF.

The chain links TRBV5-1 to TRBJ1-1, with 11 bases aligning to TRBD1. Germline assignment: CDR1 SGHRS and CDR2 YFSETQ. This CDR3 is 14 amino acids long. With 6 bases clipped from V and 2 bases from J, the junction kept 3 bases outside the gene matches. The CDR3 region has the DNA TGCGCCAGCACCGGGACAGGGGGTAACACTGAAGCTTTCTTT. Translating it yields CASTGTGGNTEAFF. The full variable domain, with the rest looked up from reference TRBV5-1 and TRBJ1-1, is KAGVTQTPRYLIKTRGQQVTLSCSPISGHRSVSWYQQTPGQGLQFLFEYFSETQRNKGNFPGRFSGRQFSNSRSEMNVSTLELGDSALYLCASTGTGGNTEAFFGQGTRLTVV.

The gene calls are TRBV6-5 and TRBJ2-3; the D gene is possibly TRBD2 (5 bases). The V end lost 5 bases, the J end lost 8 bases, and 11 bases lay between the germline ends. The CDR3 totals 12 residues. Germline-derived CDR1 and CDR2 are MNHEY and SVGAGI. The CDR3 loop reads CASSRDLGTQYF. In nucleotides, the CDR3 is TGTGCCAGCAGTCGGGATCTCGGTACGCAGTATTTT.

The chain employs TRBV7-2 and TRBJ1-4, with TRBD1 identical over 9 bases. This CDR3 spans 15 amino acids. With V trimmed by 4 bases and J by 4 bases, 4 bases remained unmatched. Germline values: CDR1 SGHTA, CDR2 FQGNSA. CDR3 residues: CASSWGQGLNEKLFF. CDR3 DNA: TGTGCCAGCAGCTGGGGACAGGGACTTAATGAAAAACTGTTTTTT.

This CDR3 reads CASSSWTGGGETQYF. DNA for the CDR3: TGTGCCAGCAGTTCCTGGACAGGGGGCGGGGAGACCCAGTACTTC. The chain recombines TRBV6-5 with TRBJ2-5, with TRBD1 matching over 11 bases. The CDR3 is made up of 15 amino acids. V shed 4 bases, J shed 5 bases, and the junction held 6 bases outside the gene matches. Germline CDR1 is MNHEY and CDR2 is SVGAGI.

The chain links TRBV19 to TRBJ1-5, with 10 positions matching TRBD1. The junction had 6 bases not matched to a gene; V was cut back by 5 bases and J by 2 bases. CDR3 length: 16 amino acids. Germline V gives CDR1 LNHDA, CDR2 SQIVND (reference sequence). The CDR3 spells CASSRQGALGNQPQHF. In DNA form, the CDR3 reads TGTGCCAGTAGTCGACAGGGGGCCCTAGGCAATCAGCCCCAGCATTTT.

This clone was seen a single time. The chain has TRBV7-8 and TRBJ2-5, with 8 bases fitting TRBD2. Germline CDR1 and CDR2: SGHVS and FQNEAQ. The CDR3 consists of 15 residues. V lost 5 bases to trimming and J lost 5 bases; unmatched junction nucleotides: 10. The CDR3 loop reads CASSRPGLVAETQYF. DNA of the CDR3: TGTGCCAGCAGCCGACCGGGACTAGTAGCGGAGACCCAGTACTTC.

The chain is built from TRBV30 and TRBJ1-5, with unresolved D. CDR1 and CDR2 (germline): GTSNPN, SVGIG (reference sequence). V gave up 0 bases and J gave up 3 bases, with 12 bases separating them. The CDR3 is 15 amino acids. The CDR3 is CAWSVEGRNNQPQHF. The CDR3, as DNA: TGTGCCTGGAGTGTAGAAGGCCGGAACAATCAGCCCCAGCATTTT.

V and J are TRBV15 and TRBJ2-7; 9 positions agree with TRBD1. V dropped 5 bases and J dropped 5; count of bases not matched to a gene: 10. The CDR3 has 15 residues. Germline V gene sequence: CDR1 LNHNV, CDR2 YYDKDF (reference sequence). The CDR3 protein is CATSPRTGEANEQYV. CDR3 nucleotide sequence: TGTGCCACCAGCCCCAGGACAGGGGAGGCCAACGAGCAGTACGTC.

The rearrangement joins TRBV30 to TRBJ2-5; TRBD2 is a possible D gene (6 bases). CDR1 is GTSNPN, CDR2 SVGIG, per germline (reference sequence). The CDR3 is 13 residues long. V was cut by 1 base and J by 5 bases, with 11 bases left in between. The DNA for the CDR3 is TGTGCCTGGAGTGCTGGTGGAGGGGAGACCCAGTACTTC. Translated, it gives CAWSAGGGETQYF.

In this sample, this clone turned up once. The DNA of the CDR3 is TGTGCCAGCAATTTAGCGGGAGGTCCCACAAATGGCCTCAGCACCGGGGAGCTGTTTTTT. Translation: CASNLAGGPTNGLSTGELFF. V is TRBV2 and J is TRBJ2-2; TRBD2 aligns across 10 bases. Per the germline V gene, CDR1 is SNHLY and CDR2 is FYNNEI. The CDR3 length is 20 residues. The V gene end was trimmed by 7 bases and the J gene end by 4 bases; junction bases not matched to a gene: 21.

The chain couples TRBV5-1 to TRBJ2-1; the D is unclear. With 2 bases removed from V and 8 bases from J, the gap between germline ends came to 17 bases. The length of the CDR3 is 15 residues. Looked up from germline, CDR1 is SGHRS and CDR2 is YFSETQ. The CDR3 loop reads CASSLTPSKRDEQFF. The CDR3 DNA reads as TGCGCCAGCAGCTTAACCCCCAGTAAGCGCGATGAGCAGTTCTTC.

V is TRBV7-9 and J is TRBJ1-1, with D perhaps matching TRBD1 (5 bases). Germline loops: CDR1 SEHNR, CDR2 FQNEAQ (reference sequence). The germline V and J ends were trimmed by 4 bases and 0 bases, with 12 bases remaining between them. The CDR3 contains 15 residues. The CDR3 reads CASSSKWGMNTEAFF. The CDR3 bases are TGTGCCAGCAGCTCGAAATGGGGGATGAACACTGAAGCTTTCTTT.

This clone appeared once. The chain uses TRBV30 and TRBJ2-5; a possible D gene is TRBD2 (5 bases). The germline gives CDR1 GTSNPN, CDR2 SVGIG (reference sequence). V was cut by 2 bases and J by 1 base, with 8 bases left in between. This CDR3 spans 13 amino acids. The CDR3 spells CAWSRGRQETQYF. As DNA, the CDR3 is TGTGCCTGGAGTCGGGGTCGCCAAGAGACCCAGTACTTC.

This sequence joins TRBV5-4 and TRBJ2-5; 8 positions agree with TRBD1. CDR1 is SGHNT, CDR2 YYREEE, per germline (reference sequence). The CDR3 is 16 amino acids. The ends lost 4 bases at V and 7 bases at J; junction bases unmatched: 15. The CDR3 region has the DNA TGTGCCAGCAGCCCGTCGAGCCCCGGACAGGGTGGGACCCAGTACTTC. This gives the protein CASSPSSPGQGGTQYF.

The chain has TRBV10-2 and TRBJ2-2, with D perhaps matching TRBD1 (5 bases). The CDR3 spans 17 residues. V was clipped by 0 bases and J by 3 bases, with 14 bases between them. Per germline, CDR1 WSHSY and CDR2 SAAADI. In nucleotides, the CDR3 is TGCGCCAGCAGTGAGTCGGGGTTAGGGGCGGACACCGGGGAGCTGTTTTTT. Translating it yields CASSESGLGADTGELFF.

V is TRBV11-2 and J is TRBJ2-7, with 8 bases that match TRBD1. The CDR3 is 14 amino acids. CDR1 and CDR2 from the germline V gene are SGHAT and FQNNGV. J lost 0 bases, V lost 4 bases, and 2 bases had no gene match. The CDR3 DNA sequence: TGTGCCAGCAGCTCACAGGGGGGCTCCTACGAGCAGTACTTC. This gives the protein CASSSQGGSYEQYF.

This chain connects TRBV7-2 to TRBJ1-1; 7 nucleotides align to TRBD1. The CDR3 totals 13 residues. Germline trimming cut 4 bases from V and 2 bases from J; bases unmatched to any gene: 1. Germline loops: CDR1 SGHTA, CDR2 FQGNSA. The CDR3 nucleotides read TGTGCCAGCAGCTACAGGGGTAACACTGAAGCTTTCTTT. Protein sequence: CASSYRGNTEAFF.

This sequence joins TRBV6-6 and TRBJ1-6; D call uncertain. The CDR3 contains 13 residues. CDR1 MNHNY and CDR2 SVGAGI come from the germline V gene (reference sequence). Trimming cost V 6 bases and J 8 bases, with 11 bases left between them. DNA for the CDR3: TGTGCCAGCAGGACAAATCAGGATTCACCCCTCCACTTT. Its protein is CASRTNQDSPLHF.

The chain carries TRBV30 and TRBJ2-3; 8 bases line up with TRBD1. Germline CDR1 is GTSNPN and CDR2 is SVGIG (reference sequence). V shed 7 bases and J 8 bases; nucleotides not matched to a gene: 14. This CDR3 region has 14 residues. Written as DNA, the CDR3 is TGTGCCTCGGATTCAGGGGGCCGACGACCTACGCAGTATTTT. Encoded protein: CASDSGGRRPTQYF. Using reference TRBV30 and TRBJ2-3 for the parts outside the CDR3, the full variable domain is SQTIHQWPATLVQPVGSPLSLECTVEGTSNPNLYWYRQAAGRGLQLLFYSVGIGQISSEVPQNLSASRPQDRQFILSSKKLLLSDSGFYLCASDSGGRRPTQYFGPGTRLTVL.

The rearrangement uses TRBV10-3 and TRBJ2-1; D not certain. V was clipped by 2 bases and J by 4 bases, with 18 bases between them. This CDR3 region has 17 residues. Germline-derived CDR1 and CDR2 are ENHRY and SYGVKD. Here the CDR3 reads CAISEPTPQILYNEQFF. The CDR3 DNA reads TGTGCCATCAGTGAGCCGACCCCCCAGATCCTATACAATGAGCAGTTCTTC.

The CDR3 sequence: CASSPAPGLAGGANEQFF. As DNA, the CDR3 is TGTGCCAGCAGCCCAGCCCCGGGACTAGCGGGGGGGGCCAATGAGCAGTTCTTC. The rearrangement uses TRBV7-3 and TRBJ2-1; 16 bases are a match to TRBD2. Germline CDR1 SGHTA, CDR2 FQGTGA. The ends lost 5 bases at V and 6 bases at J; junction bases unmatched: 10. The CDR3 spans 18 residues. The full variable domain, rest sourced from reference TRBV7-3 and TRBJ2-1, is GAGVSQTPSNKVTEKGKYVELRCDPISGHTALYWYRQSLGQGPEFLIYFQGTGAADDSGLPNDRFFAVRPEGSVSTLKIQRTERGDSAVYLCASSPAPGLAGGANEQFFGPGTRLTVL.